This T cell receptor (beta chain) was sequenced in a study of blood T cells in healthy people across ages. Using a J-beta primer mix together with a sample-barcoded 5' primer, a second PCR was run for about 7 to 12 cycles. MiXCR, applied by TCRdb to the 5' RACE reads, yields one record per CDR3 protein. The sample includes some 320,000 distinct CDR3 sequences, 25% to 30% of them seen just once. Germline V gene lookup returns CDR1 DFQATT and CDR2 SNEGSKA (reference sequence). This CDR3 is built from 13 residues. The V end was cut by 0 bases, the J end by 7 bases, with 10 bases between. The clonotype comes from a woman in her 70s in good health. The chain links TRBV20-1 to TRBJ2-1; no firm D call. Sequencing was performed on blood. Written as DNA, the CDR3 is TGCAGTGCTAGAGATCGTTACAGAAATGAGCAGTTCTTC. This encodes CSARDRYRNEQFF.